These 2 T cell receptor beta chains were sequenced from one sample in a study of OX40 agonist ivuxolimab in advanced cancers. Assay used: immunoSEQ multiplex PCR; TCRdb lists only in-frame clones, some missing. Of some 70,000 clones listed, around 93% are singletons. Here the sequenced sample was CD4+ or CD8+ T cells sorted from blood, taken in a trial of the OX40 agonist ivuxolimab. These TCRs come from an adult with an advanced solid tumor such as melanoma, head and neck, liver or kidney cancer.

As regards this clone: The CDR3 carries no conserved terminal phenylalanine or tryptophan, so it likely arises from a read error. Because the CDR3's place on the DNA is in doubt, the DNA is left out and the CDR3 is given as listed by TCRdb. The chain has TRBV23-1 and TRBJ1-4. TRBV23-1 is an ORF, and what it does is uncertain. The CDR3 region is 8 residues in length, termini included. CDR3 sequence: CASSAIDS.

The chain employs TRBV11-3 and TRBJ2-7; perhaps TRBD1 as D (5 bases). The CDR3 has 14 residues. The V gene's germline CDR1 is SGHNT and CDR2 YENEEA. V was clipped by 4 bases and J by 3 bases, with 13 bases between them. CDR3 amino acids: CASSSRGSVYEQYF. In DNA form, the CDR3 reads TGTGCCAGCAGCTCAAGGGGATCGGTCTACGAGCAGTACTTC.